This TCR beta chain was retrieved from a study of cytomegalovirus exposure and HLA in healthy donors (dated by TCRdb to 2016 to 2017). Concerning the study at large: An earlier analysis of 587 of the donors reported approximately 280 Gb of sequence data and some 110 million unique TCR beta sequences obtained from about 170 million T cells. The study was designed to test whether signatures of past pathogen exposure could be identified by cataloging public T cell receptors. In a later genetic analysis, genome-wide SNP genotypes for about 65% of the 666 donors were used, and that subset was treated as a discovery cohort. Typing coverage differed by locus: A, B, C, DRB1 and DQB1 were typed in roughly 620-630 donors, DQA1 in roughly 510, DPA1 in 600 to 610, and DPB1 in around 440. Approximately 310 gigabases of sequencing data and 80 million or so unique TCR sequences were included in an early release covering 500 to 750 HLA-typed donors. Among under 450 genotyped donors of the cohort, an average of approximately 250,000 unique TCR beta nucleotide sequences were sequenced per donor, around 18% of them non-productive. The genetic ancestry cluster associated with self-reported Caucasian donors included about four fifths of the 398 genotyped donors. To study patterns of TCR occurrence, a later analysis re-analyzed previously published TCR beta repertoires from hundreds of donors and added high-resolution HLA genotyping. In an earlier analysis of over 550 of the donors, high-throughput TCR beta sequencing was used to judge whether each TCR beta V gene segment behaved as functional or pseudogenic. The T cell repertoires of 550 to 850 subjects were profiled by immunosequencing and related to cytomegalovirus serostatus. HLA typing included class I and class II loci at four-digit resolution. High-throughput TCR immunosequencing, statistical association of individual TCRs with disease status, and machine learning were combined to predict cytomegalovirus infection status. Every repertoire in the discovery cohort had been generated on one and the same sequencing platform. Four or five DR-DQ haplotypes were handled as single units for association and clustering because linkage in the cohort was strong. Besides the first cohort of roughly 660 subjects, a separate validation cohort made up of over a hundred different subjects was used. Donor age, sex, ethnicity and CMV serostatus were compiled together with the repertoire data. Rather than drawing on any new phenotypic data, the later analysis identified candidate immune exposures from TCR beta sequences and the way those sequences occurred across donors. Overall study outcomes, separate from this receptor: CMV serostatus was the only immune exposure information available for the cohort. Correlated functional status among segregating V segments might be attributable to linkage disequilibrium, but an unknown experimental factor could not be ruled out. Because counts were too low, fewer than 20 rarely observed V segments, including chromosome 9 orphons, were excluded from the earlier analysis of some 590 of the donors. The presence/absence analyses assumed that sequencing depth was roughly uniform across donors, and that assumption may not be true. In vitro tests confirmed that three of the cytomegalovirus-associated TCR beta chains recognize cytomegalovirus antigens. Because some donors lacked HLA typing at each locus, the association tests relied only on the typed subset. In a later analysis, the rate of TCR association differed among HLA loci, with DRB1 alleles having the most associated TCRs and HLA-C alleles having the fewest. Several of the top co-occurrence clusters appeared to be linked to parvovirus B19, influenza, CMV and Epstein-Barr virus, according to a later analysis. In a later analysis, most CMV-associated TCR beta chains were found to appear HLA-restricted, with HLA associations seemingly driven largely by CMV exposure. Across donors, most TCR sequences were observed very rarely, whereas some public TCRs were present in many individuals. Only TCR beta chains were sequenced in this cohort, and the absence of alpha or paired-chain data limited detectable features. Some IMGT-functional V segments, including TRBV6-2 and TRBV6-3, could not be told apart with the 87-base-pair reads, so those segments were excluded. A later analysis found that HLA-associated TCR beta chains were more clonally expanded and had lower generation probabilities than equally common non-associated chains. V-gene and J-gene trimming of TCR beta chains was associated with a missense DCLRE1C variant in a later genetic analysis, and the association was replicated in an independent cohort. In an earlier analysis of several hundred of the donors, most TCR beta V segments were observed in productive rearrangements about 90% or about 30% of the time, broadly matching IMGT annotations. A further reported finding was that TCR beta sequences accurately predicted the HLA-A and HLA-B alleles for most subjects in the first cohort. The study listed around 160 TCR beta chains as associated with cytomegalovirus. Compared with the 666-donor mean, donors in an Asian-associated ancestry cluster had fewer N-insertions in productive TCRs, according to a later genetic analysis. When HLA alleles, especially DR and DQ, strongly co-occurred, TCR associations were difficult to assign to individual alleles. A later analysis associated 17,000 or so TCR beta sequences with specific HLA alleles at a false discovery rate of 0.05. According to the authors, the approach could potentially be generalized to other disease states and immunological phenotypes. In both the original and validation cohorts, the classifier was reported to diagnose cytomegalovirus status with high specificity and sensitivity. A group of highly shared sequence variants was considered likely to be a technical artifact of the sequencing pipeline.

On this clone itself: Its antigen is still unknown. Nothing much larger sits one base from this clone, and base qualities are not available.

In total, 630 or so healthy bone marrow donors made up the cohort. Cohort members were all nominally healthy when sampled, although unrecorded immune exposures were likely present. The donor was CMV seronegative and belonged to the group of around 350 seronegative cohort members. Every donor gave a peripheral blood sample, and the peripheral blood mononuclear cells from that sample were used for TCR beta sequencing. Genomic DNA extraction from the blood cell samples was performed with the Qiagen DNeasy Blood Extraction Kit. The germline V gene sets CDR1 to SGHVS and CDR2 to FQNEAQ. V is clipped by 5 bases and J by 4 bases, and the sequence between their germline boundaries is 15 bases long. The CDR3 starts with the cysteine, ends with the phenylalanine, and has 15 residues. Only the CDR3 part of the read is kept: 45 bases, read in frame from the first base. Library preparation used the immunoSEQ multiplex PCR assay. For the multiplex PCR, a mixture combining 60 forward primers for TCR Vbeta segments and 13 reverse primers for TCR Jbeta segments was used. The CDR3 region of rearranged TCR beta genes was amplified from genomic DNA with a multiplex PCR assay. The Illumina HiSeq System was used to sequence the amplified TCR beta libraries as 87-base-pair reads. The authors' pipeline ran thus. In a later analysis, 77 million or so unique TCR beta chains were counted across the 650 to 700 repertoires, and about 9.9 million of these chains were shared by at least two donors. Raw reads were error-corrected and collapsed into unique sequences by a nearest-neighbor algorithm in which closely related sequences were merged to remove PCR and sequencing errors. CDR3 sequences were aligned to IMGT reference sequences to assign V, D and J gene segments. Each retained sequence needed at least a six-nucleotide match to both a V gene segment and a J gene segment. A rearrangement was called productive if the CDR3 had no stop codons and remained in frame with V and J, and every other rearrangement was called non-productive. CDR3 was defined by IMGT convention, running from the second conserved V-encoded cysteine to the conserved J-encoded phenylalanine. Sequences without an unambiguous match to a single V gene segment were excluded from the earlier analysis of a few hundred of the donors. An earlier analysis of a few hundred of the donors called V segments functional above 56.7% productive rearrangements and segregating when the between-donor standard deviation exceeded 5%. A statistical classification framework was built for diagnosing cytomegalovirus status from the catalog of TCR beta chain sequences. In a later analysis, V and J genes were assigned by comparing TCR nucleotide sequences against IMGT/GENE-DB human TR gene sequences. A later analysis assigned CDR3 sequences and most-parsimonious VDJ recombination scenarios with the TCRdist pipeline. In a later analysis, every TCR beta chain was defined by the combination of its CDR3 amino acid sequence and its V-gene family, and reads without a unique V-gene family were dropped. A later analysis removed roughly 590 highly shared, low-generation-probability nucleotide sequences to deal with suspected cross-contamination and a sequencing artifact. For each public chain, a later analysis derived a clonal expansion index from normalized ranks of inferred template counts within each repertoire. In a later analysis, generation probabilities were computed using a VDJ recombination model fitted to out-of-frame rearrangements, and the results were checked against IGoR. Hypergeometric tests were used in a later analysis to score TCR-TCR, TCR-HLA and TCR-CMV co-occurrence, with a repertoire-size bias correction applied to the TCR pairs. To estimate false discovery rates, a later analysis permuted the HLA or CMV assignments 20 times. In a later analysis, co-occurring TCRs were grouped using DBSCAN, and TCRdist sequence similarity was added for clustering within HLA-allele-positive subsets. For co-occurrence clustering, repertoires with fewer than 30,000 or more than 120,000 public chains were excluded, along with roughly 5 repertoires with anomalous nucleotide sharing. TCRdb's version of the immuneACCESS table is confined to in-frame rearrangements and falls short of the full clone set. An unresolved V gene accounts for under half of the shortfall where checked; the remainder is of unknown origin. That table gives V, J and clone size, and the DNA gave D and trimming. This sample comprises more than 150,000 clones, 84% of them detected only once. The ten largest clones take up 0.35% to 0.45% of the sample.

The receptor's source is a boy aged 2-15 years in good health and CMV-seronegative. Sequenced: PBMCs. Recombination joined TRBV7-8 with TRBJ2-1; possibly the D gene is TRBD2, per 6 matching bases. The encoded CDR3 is CASSQNGDLYNEQFF. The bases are TGTGCCAGCAGCCAAAACGGGGACTTGTACAATGAGCAGTTCTTC.